A single sample gave rise to the 3 T cell receptor beta chains below, sequenced in a study of shared clonotypes between healthy human individuals. Profiled with immunoSEQ multiplex PCR; TCRdb holds only in-frame clones, not every one. The sample holds approximately 2.5 million clones, approximately 93% seen once. The sequencing sample was made of naive CD4+ T cells from PBMCs. Documented subset: CD45RA+ positively selected. These receptors all come from a man between 18 and 29 years old in good health. Some clones in this sample may be carry-over from other donors' samples.

V usage is TRBV19 and J usage is TRBJ2-5; TRBD1 matches at 7 bases. The CDR3 spans 15 residues. Germline V CDR1 and CDR2: LNHDA, SQIVND (reference sequence). V gave up 0 bases and J gave up 0 bases; unmatched junction bases: 1. CDR3 loop: CASSIDDRDQETQYF. The CDR3 DNA sequence: TGTGCCAGTAGTATAGACGACAGGGACCAAGAGACCCAGTACTTC.

In DNA, the CDR3 is TGTGCCAGCAGTTTGGTAAGCGACAATGAGCAGTTCTTC. Amino acid sequence: CASSLVSDNEQFF. The chain joins TRBV28 to TRBJ2-1; D is ambiguous. In germline, CDR1 is MDHEN, CDR2 SYDVKM. With 3 bases removed from V and 5 bases from J, the gap between germline ends came to 8 bases. This CDR3 spans 13 amino acids.

The rearrangement uses TRBV7-2 and TRBJ2-3; 8 bases line up with TRBD2. CDR1 SGHTA and CDR2 FQGNSA come from the germline V gene. Trimming took 2 bases from V and 3 from J; bases not matched to a gene: 10. This CDR3 comprises 17 residues. In nucleotides, the CDR3 is TGTGCCAGCAGCTTAAATCCCACGCTAGCGGGTACAGATACGCAGTATTTT. This translates into CASSLNPTLAGTDTQYF.